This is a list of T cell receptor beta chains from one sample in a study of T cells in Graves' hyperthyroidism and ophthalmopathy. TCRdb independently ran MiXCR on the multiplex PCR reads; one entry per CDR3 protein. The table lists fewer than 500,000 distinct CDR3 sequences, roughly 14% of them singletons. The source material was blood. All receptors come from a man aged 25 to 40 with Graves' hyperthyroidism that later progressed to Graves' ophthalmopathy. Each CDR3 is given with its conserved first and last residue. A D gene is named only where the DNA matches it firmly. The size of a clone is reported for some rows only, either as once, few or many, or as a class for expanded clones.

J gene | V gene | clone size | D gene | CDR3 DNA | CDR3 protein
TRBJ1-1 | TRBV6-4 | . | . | TGTGCCAGCAGTGACACAGACAGGAACACTGAAGCTTTCTTT | CASSDTDRNTEAFF
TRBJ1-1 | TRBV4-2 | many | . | TGTGCCAGCAGCCAAGACGCGCGGGGCGAGAACACTGAAGCTTTCTTT | CASSQDARGENTEAFF
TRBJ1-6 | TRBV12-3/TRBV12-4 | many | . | TGTGCCAGCAGTTTAGGGGGCGGGGGGAATTCACCCCTCCACTTT | CASSLGGGGNSPLHF
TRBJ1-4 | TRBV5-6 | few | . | TGTGCCAGCAGCTTGAACAGCCACGGAAAACTGTTTTTT | CASSLNSHGKLFF
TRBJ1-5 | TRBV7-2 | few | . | TGTGCCAGCAGCCCTTGGGCTACTAGCAATCAGCCCCAGCATTTT | CASSPWATSNQPQHF
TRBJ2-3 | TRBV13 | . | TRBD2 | TGTGCCAGCAGCTTAGCAGCGGGGGGGCCCGAAGATACGCAGTATTTT | CASSLAAGGPEDTQYF
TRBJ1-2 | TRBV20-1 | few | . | TGCAGTGCTAGGGTTCGTTGGGGTGAGGGCTACACCTTC | CSARVRWGEGYTF
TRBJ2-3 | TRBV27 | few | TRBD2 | TGTGCCAGCAGTTCTTTAGCGGGGGGCAACACAGATACGCAGTATTTT | CASSSLAGGNTDTQYF
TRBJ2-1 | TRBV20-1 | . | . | TGCAGTGCTAGGCCGACAGCCTACAATGAGCAGTTCTTC | CSARPTAYNEQFF
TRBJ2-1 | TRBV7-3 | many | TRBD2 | TGTGCCAGCAGCCCCGGGACTAGAATTTACAATGAGCAGTTCTTC | CASSPGTRIYNEQFF
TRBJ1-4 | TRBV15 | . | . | TGTGCCACCAGCAGCGGCGGTAATGAAAAACTGTTTTTT | CATSSGGNEKLFF
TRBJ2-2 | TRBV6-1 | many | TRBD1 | TGTGCCAGCAATAAGAGGGACAGGGTGAGCGGGGAGCTGTTTTTT | CASNKRDRVSGELFF
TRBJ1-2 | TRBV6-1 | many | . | TGTGCCAGCAGTTACAGCGGGGGGGGCTATGGCTACACCTTC | CASSYSGGGYGYTF
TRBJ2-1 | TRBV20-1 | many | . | TGCAGTGCCTATCGGGGGGAGCAGTTCTTC | CSAYRGEQFF
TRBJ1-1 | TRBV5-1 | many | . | TGCGCCAGCACCACCGGACAGAACACTGAAGCTTTCTTT | CASTTGQNTEAFF
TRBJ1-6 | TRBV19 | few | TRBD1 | TGTGCCAGTAGTATTCGGGGACAGGGAAATTCACCCCTCCACTTT | CASSIRGQGNSPLHF
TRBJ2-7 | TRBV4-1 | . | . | TGCGCCAGCAGCCAAGCTGACAGCTCCTACGAGCAGTACTTC | CASSQADSSYEQYF
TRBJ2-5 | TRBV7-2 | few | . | TGTGCCAGCAGCTTTTGGGGAACAGAGACCCAGTACTTC | CASSFWGTETQYF
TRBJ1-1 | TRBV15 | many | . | TGTGCCACCAGCTTGGACCCTGGGACTGAAGCTTTCTTT | CATSLDPGTEAFF
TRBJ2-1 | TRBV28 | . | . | TGTGCCAGCAGTTTGCGGACAGCCAAGTTCTTC | CASSLRTAKFF
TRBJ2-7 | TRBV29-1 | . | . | TGCAGCGTTGAGCTTAGGGGCCACGAGCAGTACTTC | CSVELRGHEQYF
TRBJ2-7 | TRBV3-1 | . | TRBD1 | TGTGCCAGCAGAGGGACAGGGGGACCCTACGAGCAGTACTTC | CASRGTGGPYEQYF
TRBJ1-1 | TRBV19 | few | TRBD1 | TGTGCCACCGGCGGGCAGGGGGCCCTGAACACTGAAGCTTTCTTT | CATGGQGALNTEAFF
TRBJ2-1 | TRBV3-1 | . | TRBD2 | TGTGCCAGCAGCCAAGTTCGGGGGGGGGCCTCCTACAATGAGCAGTTCTTC | CASSQVRGGASYNEQFF
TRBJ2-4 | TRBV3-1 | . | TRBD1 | TGTACCAGCAGCGCACAGGGGGCGCGGGCCAAAAACATTCAGTACTTC | CTSSAQGARAKNIQYF
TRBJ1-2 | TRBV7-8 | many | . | TGTGCCAGCAGTCGGCTACGTGGGAGTGTGGGCTATGGCTACACCTTC | CASSRLRGSVGYGYTF
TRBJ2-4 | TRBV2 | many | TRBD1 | TGTGCCAGCAGGCCTGACAGGGTACTAGCCAAAAACATTCAGTACTTC | CASRPDRVLAKNIQYF
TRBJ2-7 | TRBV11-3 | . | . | TGTGCCAGCACCCCCCTCCACGACAAGTACGAGCAGTACTTC | CASTPLHDKYEQYF
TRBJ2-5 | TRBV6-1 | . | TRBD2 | TGTGCCAGCAGCACCATAGCGGGGGGTCAAGAGACCCAGTACTTC | CASSTIAGGQETQYF
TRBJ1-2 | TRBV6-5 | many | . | TGTGCCAGCAGTTACGGGGGAATGGGAGGCTACACCTTC | CASSYGGMGGYTF
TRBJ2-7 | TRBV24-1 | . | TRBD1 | TGTGCCGCCAGTGAAAACAGGGGAACTACTTTCGAGCAGTACTTC | CAASENRGTTFEQYF
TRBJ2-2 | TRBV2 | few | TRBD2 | TGTGCCAGCAGTGACGGACTAGCGAACACCGGGGAGCTGTTTTTT | CASSDGLANTGELFF
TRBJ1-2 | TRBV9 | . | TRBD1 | TGTGCCAGCAGCGTAGCGGGACAGGGAACCTATGGCTACACCTTC | CASSVAGQGTYGYTF
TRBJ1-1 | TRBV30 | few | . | TGTGGCTGGATACAGAGGTCTGAAGCTTTCTTT | CGWIQRSEAFF
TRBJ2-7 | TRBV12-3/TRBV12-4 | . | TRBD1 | TGTGCCAGCAGTTTAAGACAGGGTAATTACGAGCAGTACTTC | CASSLRQGNYEQYF
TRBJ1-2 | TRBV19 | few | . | TGTGCCAGTAGTATAGATGGAAGGATAAATGATGGCTACACCTTC | CASSIDGRINDGYTF
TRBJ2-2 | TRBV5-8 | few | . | TGTGCCAGCAGGCCCGGACAGCCGGCCGGGGAGCTGTTTTTT | CASRPGQPAGELFF
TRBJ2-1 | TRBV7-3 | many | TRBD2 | TGTGCCAGCAGCTTAGCGGGGGGAATGGCCTACAATGAGCAGTTCTTC | CASSLAGGMAYNEQFF
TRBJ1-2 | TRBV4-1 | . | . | TGCGCCAGCAGCCAAGTGAACAGTAACTATGGCTACACCTTC | CASSQVNSNYGYTF
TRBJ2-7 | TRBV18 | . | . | TGTGCCAGCTCACCACAGGGGAACTACGAGCAGTACTTC | CASSPQGNYEQYF
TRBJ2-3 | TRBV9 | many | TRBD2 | TGTGCCAGCAGCGCAAGCCCGGGACTAGACACAGATACGCAGTATTTT | CASSASPGLDTDTQYF